The 19 T cell receptor beta chains below come from one sample, sequenced in a study of T cells in Graves' hyperthyroidism and ophthalmopathy. RNA transcripts yielded amplified TCR beta CDR3 regions. In the first-round RT-PCR of the TCR CDR3, the HTBI primer set was used. TCRdb ran MiXCR on the multiplex PCR reads and lists one entry per CDR3 protein. Among roughly 500,000 distinct CDR3 sequences listed, just over 45% were seen once. Specimen: peripheral blood or thyroid tissue (not recorded which). The receptors were sampled from an adult woman with Graves' disease, either hyperthyroidism or ophthalmopathy (not recorded which).

As for this clonotype: The CDR3 does not end in the conserved phenylalanine or tryptophan, so this is likely a read error. The DNA is left out, because the CDR3 cannot be placed on it with certainty; the CDR3 is given as TCRdb lists it. The chain uses TRBV28 and TRBJ2-5; whether TRBD1, the table's D call, matches the DNA was not checked. Inclusive of both ends, the CDR3 amounts to 12 amino acids. CDR1 MDHEN and CDR2 SYDVKM come from the germline V gene. CDR3 protein: CASSFYGLPPLV.

The V and J genes are TRBV10-3 and TRBJ2-6; 9 bases map to TRBD1. Germline CDR1 reads ENHRY; CDR2 reads SYGVKD. V gave up 4 bases and J gave up 2 bases; unmatched junction bases: 3. The CDR3 has 16 amino acids. The CDR3 loop reads CAISAGTGTGANVLTF. The CDR3 DNA is TGTGCCATCAGTGCCGGGACAGGGACTGGGGCCAACGTCCTGACTTTC.

The chain uses TRBV24-1 and TRBJ2-2; 8 bases line up with TRBD1. V lost 4 bases and J lost 7; bases outside the gene matches: 1. The CDR3 consists of 13 residues. Germline CDR1 KGHDR, CDR2 SFDVKD. The CDR3 DNA is TGTGCCACCAGTGACAGGGGGCGCGGGGAGCTGTTTTTT. Protein sequence: CATSDRGRGELFF.

On this clonotype itself: The DNA is left out, because the CDR3 cannot be placed on it with certainty; the CDR3 is given as TCRdb lists it. The rearrangement uses TRBV5-1 and TRBJ1-4; TRBD1, as called in the table, went unchecked against the DNA. Including both end residues, the CDR3 is 14 amino acids long. Germline V gene lookup returns CDR1 SGHRS and CDR2 YFSETQ. This CDR3 is CASSFPGLMKNCFF.

This clonotype was counted a few times. J is TRBJ2-6 and V is TRBV6-1; D is ambiguous. The CDR3 covers 19 residues. With 1 base removed from V and 0 bases from J, the gap between germline ends came to 16 bases. CDR1 is MNHNS and CDR2 is SASEGT in the germline V gene. The CDR3 nucleotides are TGTGCCAGCAGTGAAGGTTCGTTTTCACTCCACTCTGGGGCCAACGTCCTGACTTTC. Encoded protein: CASSEGSFSLHSGANVLTF.

V and J are TRBV20-1 and TRBJ2-5; D is possibly TRBD2 (8 bases). Germline loops: CDR1 DFQATT, CDR2 SNEGSKA (reference sequence). This CDR3 spans 16 amino acids. V dropped 6 bases and J dropped 4 bases, with 24 bases sitting between them. DNA for the CDR3: TGCAGTGCGCCAGGGGGAGCGGGAGATGGGGGAGAGACCCAGTACTTC. It codes for CSAPGGAGDGGETQYF.

The rearrangement joins TRBV24-1 to TRBJ2-3; D is perhaps TRBD2 (6 bases). Germline CDR1 KGHDR, CDR2 SFDVKD. CDR3 length: 15 residues. The V and J ends lost 2 bases and 5 bases respectively, with 13 bases between them. The CDR3 nucleotides are TGTGCCACCAGTGATTGGGGCGGGACGGGAGATACGCAGTATTTT. Its translation is CATSDWGGTGDTQYF.

The table lists this clonotype with a few counts. V is TRBV7-6 and J is TRBJ2-2; TRBD2 aligns across 8 bases. Trimming at V came to 5 bases and at J to 4 bases, leaving 9 bases not matched to a gene. The CDR3 sequence is 16 residues long. Per germline, CDR1 SGHVS and CDR2 FNYEAQ. The CDR3 here is CASSLGTSRSTGELFF. The DNA of the CDR3 is TGTGCCAGCAGCCTCGGGACTAGTCGGAGCACCGGGGAGCTGTTTTTT.

V is TRBV7-9 and J is TRBJ1-1, with D unresolved. Germline CDR1 and CDR2: SEHNR and FQNEAQ (reference sequence). This CDR3 contains 12 residues. Trimming removed 7 bases at V and 2 bases at J, with 8 bases between. The CDR3 loop is CASNEDNTEAFF. The CDR3 DNA sequence: TGTGCCAGCAACGAGGATAACACTGAAGCTTTCTTT.

With regard to this clonotype: The conserved final phenylalanine or tryptophan is absent from the CDR3, which likely points to a read error. No DNA is shown, since the ends of the CDR3 on it are uncertain; the CDR3 is the one TCRdb lists. The rearrangement joins TRBV28 to TRBJ2-7; TRBD2 reflects the table's D call only, with no check against the DNA. The CDR3 spans 8 residues, counting both ends. The V gene's germline CDR1 is MDHEN and CDR2 SYDVKM. The CDR3 spells CASRSGSL.

This clonotype was observed a handful of times. V is TRBV7-6 and J is TRBJ2-1, with D possibly matching TRBD1 (5 bases). CDR1 SGHVS and CDR2 FNYEAQ come from the germline V gene. Trimming removed 6 bases at V and 7 bases at J, with 10 bases between. The CDR3 is made up of 12 amino acids. Written as DNA, the CDR3 is TGTGCCAGCAGTCATAACAGGAATGAGCAGTTCTTC. Translation gives CASSHNRNEQFF.

V and J are TRBV28 and TRBJ1-5, with D perhaps TRBD1 (5 bases). V lost 3 bases and J 0 bases, leaving 12 bases between the germline ends. The CDR3 contains 16 residues. CDR1 and CDR2 from the germline V gene are MDHEN and SYDVKM. The CDR3 coding sequence is TGTGCCAGCAGTTTTCCGGGAGGGGATAGCAATCAGCCCCAGCATTTT. This translates into CASSFPGGDSNQPQHF.

The chain recombines TRBV7-2 with TRBJ1-2; tentatively, D is TRBD1 (5 bases). Trimming pared 5 bases from V and 9 bases from J, leaving 19 bases between. CDR1 and CDR2 from the germline V gene are SGHTA and FQGNSA. This CDR3 comprises 14 residues. CDR3 residues: CASSPLGRGASYTF. In nucleotides, the CDR3 is TGTGCCAGCAGCCCACTGGGACGCGGGGCCAGCTACACCTTC.

With respect to this clonotype: The junction departs from the called germline gene at one end, perhaps through a read error. The chain couples TRBV29-1 to TRBJ2-7; D is possibly TRBD2 (6 bases). CDR1 SQVTM and CDR2 ANQGSEA come from the germline V gene. The CDR3 is 16 amino acids. The CDR3 spells CSVVASGSRSSCEQYF. Here the CDR3 DNA reads TGCAGCGTTGTAGCAAGCGGGTCCCGTAGCTCCTGCGAGCAGTACTTC.

The chain couples TRBV10-3 to TRBJ1-4; no definite D call. V was clipped by 4 bases and J by 3 bases, with 9 bases between them. The CDR3 has 14 amino acids. Germline CDR1 is ENHRY and CDR2 is SYGVKD. For the CDR3, the DNA is TGTGCCATCAGTGCTGGGTCTTCTAATGAAAAACTGTTTTTT. It encodes CAISAGSSNEKLFF.

The chain joins TRBV28 to TRBJ1-6; D unresolved. This CDR3 spans 13 amino acids. Germline V gene lookup returns CDR1 MDHEN and CDR2 SYDVKM. V was trimmed by 6 bases and J by 14 bases, leaving 17 bases between them. In DNA, the CDR3 is TGTGCCAGCAGACGCCGAATAGGGTGGGCCCTCCACTTT. Translated, it gives CASRRRIGWALHF.

The chain is built from TRBV7-2 and TRBJ1-1; 7 nucleotides agree with TRBD1. V was clipped by 5 bases and J by 1 base; unmatched bases: 7. The germline V gene encodes CDR1 SGHTA and CDR2 FQGNSA. The CDR3 contains 15 residues. CDR3 bases: TGTGCCAGCAGCCCCCCGGGGACAGCGAACACTGAAGCTTTCTTT. Residues: CASSPPGTANTEAFF.

This clonotype was observed at least ten times. The V and J genes are TRBV20-1 and TRBJ2-7; 7 positions match TRBD2. CDR3 size: 18 residues. Germline values: CDR1 DFQATT, CDR2 SNEGSKA (reference sequence). V shed 5 bases and J 5 bases; nucleotides not matched to a gene: 24. CDR3 nucleotide sequence: TGCAGTGCTGGGACCGGACTAGTTAGTAGGGGCTTGGACAACGAGCAGTACTTC. It translates to CSAGTGLVSRGLDNEQYF.

At least ten counts were recorded for this clonotype. The chain recombines TRBV7-9 with TRBJ2-7; weak D call: TRBD2 (6 bases). The CDR3 has 15 amino acids. The V gene's germline CDR1 is SEHNR and CDR2 FQNEAQ (reference sequence). V lost 5 bases and J 7 bases, leaving 21 bases between the germline ends. The CDR3 sequence is CASSRRRGGMEEQYF. CDR3 sequence (DNA): TGTGCCAGCAGCCGCCGTCGTGGCGGGATGGAGGAGCAGTACTTC.